The 11 T cell receptor beta chains given below trace back to one sample, sequenced in a study of beta chain features in type 1 diabetes. Study-level points and caveats: Researchers report that Type 1 diabetes patients had moderately but significantly shorter TCRB CDR3s across all four CD4+ subsets.

All of the isolated RNA was reverse transcribed, so expressed TCRB transcripts were sequenced. The assay was immunoSEQ multiplex PCR, and TCRdb's table has in-frame clones only and misses some. In the table there are about 250,000 clones, about a tenth of which are singletons. These receptors are not linked to any known antigen. The sample consisted of naive CD4+ T cells from blood. The origin of the receptors is a man aged 25 to 40 with type 1 diabetes.

This clone was detected a few times. This rearrangement joins TRBV2 to TRBJ2-2, with a tentative D call TRBD1 (5 bases). CDR3 length: 14 amino acids. Germline V gene sequence: CDR1 SNHLY, CDR2 FYNNEI. V lost 4 bases and J lost 5, with 11 bases in between. The CDR3 is CASSVDILTGELFF. Here the CDR3 DNA reads TGTGCCAGCAGTGTGGACATACTTACCGGGGAGCTGTTTTTT.

A few counts support this clone. The chain is built from TRBV4-1 and TRBJ1-2; D gene ambiguous. Germline CDR1 is MGHRA and CDR2 is YSYEKL. The CDR3 extends over 14 amino acids. The germline V and J ends were trimmed by 0 bases and 4 bases, with 9 bases remaining between them. The chain's CDR3 is CASSQEQRSYGYTF. The CDR3 coding sequence is TGCGCCAGCAGCCAAGAACAGAGATCCTATGGCTACACCTTC.

This clone has only one observation. This chain uses TRBV4-2 with TRBJ2-3, with TRBD2 as a possible D gene (5 bases). V lost 4 bases, J lost 0 bases, and 8 bases lay in between. Per the germline V gene, CDR1 is LGHNA and CDR2 is YNFKEQ. This CDR3 is 14 amino acids long. Written as DNA, the CDR3 is TGTGCCAGCAGCCTTCGGACTAGCACAGATACGCAGTATTTT. This sequence encodes CASSLRTSTDTQYF.

DNA of the CDR3: TGTGCCAGCAGTCGGACAGGGGGCAGGTACGAGCAGTACTTC. It encodes CASSRTGGRYEQYF. The rearrangement links TRBV27 to TRBJ2-7; 11 bases match TRBD1. CDR1 and CDR2 (germline): MNHEY, SMNVEV (reference sequence). V gave up 5 bases and J gave up 4 bases; unmatched junction bases: 4. This CDR3 region has 14 residues.

The V call is TRBV7-2, the J call TRBJ2-5, with 9 nucleotides matching TRBD1. From germline, CDR1 is SGHTA and CDR2 FQGNSA. This CDR3 region has 14 residues. The trim removed 6 bases at V and 8 bases at J, leaving 10 bases unmatched. The CDR3 DNA reads TGTGCCAGCAGGAAGGGACAGGGCCTAAGCACCCAGTACTTC. This translates into CASRKGQGLSTQYF.

The J gene is TRBJ1-1, the V gene TRBV5-1, with D possibly TRBD1 on 6 matching bases. Germline V gene data show CDR1 as SGHRS and CDR2 as YFSETQ. The CDR3 covers 14 residues. V shed 0 bases and J shed 3 bases, with 9 bases lying between them. The CDR3 DNA is TGCGCCAGCAGCTTGGACAGGGCGGACACTGAAGCTTTCTTT. It translates to CASSLDRADTEAFF.

V is TRBV9 and J is TRBJ2-3, with 9 bases fitting TRBD2. This CDR3 is 14 amino acids long. CDR1 SGDLS and CDR2 YYNGEE come from the germline V gene. V shed 4 bases and J 2 bases; nucleotides not matched to a gene: 2. The CDR3 here is CASSSGRLTDTQYF. CDR3 sequence (DNA): TGTGCCAGCAGCAGCGGGAGGCTCACAGATACGCAGTATTTT. The entire variable domain, with the rest obtained from reference TRBV9 and TRBJ2-3, is as follows: DSGVTQTPKHLITATGQRVTLRCSPRSGDLSVYWYQQSLDQGLQFLIQYYNGEERAKGNILERFSAQQFPDLHSELNLSSLELGDSALYFCASSSGRLTDTQYFGPGTRLTVL.

V gene TRBV5-4 combines with J gene TRBJ2-7; the match to TRBD1 covers 8 bases. The CDR3 is 16 amino acids. V shed 0 bases and J 7 bases; nucleotides not matched to a gene: 12. Germline V gene sequence: CDR1 SGHNT, CDR2 YYREEE (reference sequence). The CDR3 loop is CASSLARGLLLGEQYF. The CDR3, as DNA: TGTGCCAGCAGCTTGGCCAGGGGGCTTTTACTTGGGGAGCAGTACTTC.

This clone has just a few counts. The chain is built from TRBV28 and TRBJ1-2; 8 bases agree with TRBD1. After removal of 4 bases from V and 7 bases from J, the junction contained 8 bases not matched to a gene. This CDR3 region has 14 residues. Germline assignment: CDR1 MDHEN and CDR2 SYDVKM. This CDR3 is CASSSGGATFGYTF. In nucleotides, the CDR3 is TGTGCCAGCAGTTCAGGGGGCGCGACTTTTGGCTACACCTTC.

The chain joins TRBV7-2 to TRBJ2-2; a weak D match, TRBD1 (5 bases). The CDR3 length is 13 residues. Trimming took off 4 bases at V and 6 bases at J, with 9 bases between the two ends. Germline lookup yields CDR1 SGHTA and CDR2 FQGNSA. In nucleotides, the CDR3 is TGTGCCAGCAGCTCAAGGGGCCCCGGGGAGCTGTTTTTT. Protein sequence: CASSSRGPGELFF.

V is TRBV9 and J is TRBJ1-2; TRBD1 matches 7 bases. The CDR3 sequence is 15 residues long. J lost 2 bases, V lost 0 bases, and 4 bases had no gene match. In germline, CDR1 is SGDLS, CDR2 YYNGEE. CDR3 coding DNA: TGTGCCAGCAGCGTAGCTGTACAGGGGAACTATGGCTACACCTTC. It is translated as CASSVAVQGNYGYTF. The variable domain in full, with the rest retrieved from reference TRBV9 and TRBJ1-2, is DSGVTQTPKHLITATGQRVTLRCSPRSGDLSVYWYQQSLDQGLQFLIQYYNGEERAKGNILERFSAQQFPDLHSELNLSSLELGDSALYFCASSVAVQGNYGYTFGSGTRLTVV.